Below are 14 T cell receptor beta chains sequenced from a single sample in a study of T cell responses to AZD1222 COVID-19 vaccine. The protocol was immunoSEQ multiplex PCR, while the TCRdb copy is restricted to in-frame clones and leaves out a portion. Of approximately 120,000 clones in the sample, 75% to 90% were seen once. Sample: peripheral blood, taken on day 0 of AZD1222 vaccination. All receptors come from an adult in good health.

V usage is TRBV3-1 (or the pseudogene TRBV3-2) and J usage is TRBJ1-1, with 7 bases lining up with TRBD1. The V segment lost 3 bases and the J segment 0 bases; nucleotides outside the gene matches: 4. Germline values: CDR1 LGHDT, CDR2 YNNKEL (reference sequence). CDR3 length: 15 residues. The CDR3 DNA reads TGTGCCAGCAGCCAGGTGGGACAGCTGAACACTGAAGCTTTCTTT. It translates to CASSQVGQLNTEAFF.

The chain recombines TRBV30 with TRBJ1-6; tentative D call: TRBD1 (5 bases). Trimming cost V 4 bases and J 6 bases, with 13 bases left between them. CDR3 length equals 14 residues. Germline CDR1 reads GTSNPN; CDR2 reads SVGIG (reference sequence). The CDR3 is CAWTSQGSNSPLHF. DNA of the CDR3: TGTGCCTGGACTTCTCAGGGTAGTAATTCACCCCTCCACTTT.

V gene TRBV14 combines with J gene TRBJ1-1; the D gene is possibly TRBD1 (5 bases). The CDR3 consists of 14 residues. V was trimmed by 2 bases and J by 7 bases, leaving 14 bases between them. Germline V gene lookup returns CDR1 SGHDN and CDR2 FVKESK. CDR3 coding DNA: TGTGCCAGCAGCCAAAAACGAAGCGACAGTGAAGCTTTCTTT. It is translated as CASSQKRSDSEAFF.

The CDR3: CSVQAYEKLFF. DNA of the CDR3: TGCAGTGTCCAGGCTTATGAAAAACTGTTTTTT. The rearrangement joins TRBV20-1 to TRBJ1-4; D not resolved. Germline CDR1 and CDR2: DFQATT and SNEGSKA (reference sequence). With 7 bases removed from V and 6 bases from J, the gap between germline ends came to 9 bases. The CDR3 has 11 amino acids.

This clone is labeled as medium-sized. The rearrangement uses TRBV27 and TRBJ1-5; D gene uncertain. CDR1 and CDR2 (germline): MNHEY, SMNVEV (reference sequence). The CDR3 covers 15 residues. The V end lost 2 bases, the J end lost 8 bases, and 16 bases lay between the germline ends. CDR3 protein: CASSLGGDLVEPQHF. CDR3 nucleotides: TGTGCCAGCAGTTTAGGTGGAGATTTGGTGGAGCCCCAGCATTTT.

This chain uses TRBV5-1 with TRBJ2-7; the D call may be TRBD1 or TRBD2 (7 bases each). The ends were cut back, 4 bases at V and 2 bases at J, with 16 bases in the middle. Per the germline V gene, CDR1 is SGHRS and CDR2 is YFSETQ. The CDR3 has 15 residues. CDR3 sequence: CASSLQGGLAYEQYF. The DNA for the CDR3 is TGCGCCAGCAGCCTGCAGGGGGGGCTTGCCTACGAGCAGTACTTC.

This CDR3 is CASSPTGTAPDTQYF. CDR3 bases: TGCGCCAGCAGCCCGACCGGGACTGCACCAGATACGCAGTATTTT. V is TRBV5-1 and J is TRBJ2-3, with D tentatively TRBD2 (6 bases). V dropped 4 bases and J dropped 4 bases, with 16 bases sitting between them. This CDR3 region has 15 residues. Germline V CDR1 and CDR2: SGHRS, YFSETQ. Variable domain in full (rest from reference TRBV5-1 and TRBJ2-3): KAGVTQTPRYLIKTRGQQVTLSCSPISGHRSVSWYQQTPGQGLQFLFEYFSETQRNKGNFPGRFSGRQFSNSRSEMNVSTLELGDSALYLCASSPTGTAPDTQYFGPGTRLTVL.

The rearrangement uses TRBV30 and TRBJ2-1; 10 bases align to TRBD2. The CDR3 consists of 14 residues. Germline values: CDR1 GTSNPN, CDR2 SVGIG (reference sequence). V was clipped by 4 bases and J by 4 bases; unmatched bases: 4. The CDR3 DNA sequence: TGTGCCTGGACCGGGACTAGCGTTTACAATGAGCAGTTCTTC. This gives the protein CAWTGTSVYNEQFF.

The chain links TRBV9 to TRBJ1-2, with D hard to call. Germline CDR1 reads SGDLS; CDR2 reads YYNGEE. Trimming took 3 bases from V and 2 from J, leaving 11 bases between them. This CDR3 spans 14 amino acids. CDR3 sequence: CASSETQGNYGYTF. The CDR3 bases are TGTGCCAGCAGCGAGACGCAAGGGAACTATGGCTACACCTTC.

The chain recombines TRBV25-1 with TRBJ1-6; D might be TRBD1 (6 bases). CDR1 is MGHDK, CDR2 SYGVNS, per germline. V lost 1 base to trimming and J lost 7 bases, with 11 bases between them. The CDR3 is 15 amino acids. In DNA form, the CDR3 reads TGTGCCAGCAGTGAATCGGTAGGGGGGAATTCACCCCTCCACTTT. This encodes CASSESVGGNSPLHF.

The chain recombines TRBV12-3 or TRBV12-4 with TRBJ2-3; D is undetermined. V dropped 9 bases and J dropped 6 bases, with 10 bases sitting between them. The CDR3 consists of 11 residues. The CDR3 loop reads CASSTVDTQYF. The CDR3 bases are TGTGCCAGTTCAACCGTGGATACGCAGTATTTT.

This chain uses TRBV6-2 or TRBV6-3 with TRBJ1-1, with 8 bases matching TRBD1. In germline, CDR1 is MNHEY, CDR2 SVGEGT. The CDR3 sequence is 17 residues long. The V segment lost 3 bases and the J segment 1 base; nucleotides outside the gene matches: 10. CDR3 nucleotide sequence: TGTGCCAGCAGTTATTTGTCAGGGGGCTTTTCGAACACTGAAGCTTTCTTT. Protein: CASSYLSGGFSNTEAFF.

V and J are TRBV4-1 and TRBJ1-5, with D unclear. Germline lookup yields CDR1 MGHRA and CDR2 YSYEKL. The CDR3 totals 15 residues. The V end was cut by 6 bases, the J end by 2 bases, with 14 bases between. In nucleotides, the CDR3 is TGCGCCAGCAGTCCTCTCTGGGAACGCAATCAGCCCCAGCATTTT. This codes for CASSPLWERNQPQHF.

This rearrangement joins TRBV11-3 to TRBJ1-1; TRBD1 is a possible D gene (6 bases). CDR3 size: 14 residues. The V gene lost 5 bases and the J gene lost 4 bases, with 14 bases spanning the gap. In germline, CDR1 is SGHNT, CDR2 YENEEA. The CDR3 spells CASSQEQGRTEAFF. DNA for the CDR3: TGTGCCAGCAGCCAAGAACAGGGACGCACTGAAGCTTTCTTT.